This record covers a single T cell receptor beta chain. The data derive from a study of low-dose radiotherapy and immunotherapy resistance in tumors. Time point: before trial treatment. TRAV- and TRBV-specific primers, spanning alpha and beta chains, primed first-strand cDNA. Both a constant-region primer and a V-primer adapter served to amplify TCRs across roughly 20 PCR cycles. The mRNA which had been isolated was amplified by in vitro transcription. Each CDR3 protein is one row after TCRdb ran MiXCR on the reads. The table has about 64,000 distinct CDR3 sequences, more than 25% seen once; the top ten hold approximately 7%. Deletions cut 5 bases from V and 0 bases from J, with 15 bases between. The CDR3 spans 16 residues. CDR1 and CDR2 (germline): SGHTA, FQGNSA.

Specimen: PBMCs, collected before treatment. This clonotype originated in a male donor with rectosigmoid adenocarcinoma. The chain has TRBV7-2 and TRBJ2-3; D assignment may be TRBD1 or TRBD2 (5 bases each). The chain's CDR3 is CASSPGAISSTDTQYF. The CDR3, as DNA: TGTGCCAGCAGCCCCGGGGCCATATCTAGCACAGATACGCAGTATTTT. The full variable domain, rest sourced from reference TRBV7-2 and TRBJ2-3, is GAGVSQSPSNKVTEKGKDVELRCDPISGHTALYWYRQSLGQGLEFLIYFQGNSAPDKSGLPSDRFSAERTGGSVSTLTIQRTQQEDSAVYLCASSPGAISSTDTQYFGPGTRLTVL.